The 14 T cell receptor beta chains below come from one sample, sequenced in a study of shared clonotypes between healthy human individuals. Here immunoSEQ multiplex PCR was the method, and the copy in TCRdb shows in-frame clones only, minus some. The sample holds around 2.1 million clones, almost 96% seen once. Input material: naive CD4+ T cells sorted from blood. As to subset: CD45RA+ positively selected. The receptors were sampled from a man aged 18 to 30 in good health.

The chain recombines TRBV25-1 with TRBJ1-2, with TRBD1 matching over 8 bases. The CDR3 length is 16 residues. Per the germline V gene, CDR1 is MGHDK and CDR2 is SYGVNS. V lost 1 base to trimming and J lost 8 bases; unmatched junction nucleotides: 12. The CDR3: CASSEWLGQGVRGYTF. DNA for the CDR3: TGTGCCAGCAGTGAATGGTTAGGACAGGGTGTTAGAGGCTACACCTTC.

V is TRBV2 and J is TRBJ2-2; no firm D call. The germline V gene has CDR1 SNHLY and CDR2 FYNNEI. V was trimmed by 5 bases and J by 7 bases, leaving 14 bases between them. This CDR3 is 14 amino acids long. CDR3 sequence: CASSQTSMGGELFF. The CDR3 DNA sequence: TGTGCCAGCAGTCAGACCTCCATGGGCGGGGAGCTGTTTTTT.

The chain couples TRBV7-6 to TRBJ2-7; D might be TRBD2 (5 bases). Germline V CDR1 and CDR2: SGHVS, FNYEAQ. This CDR3 has 12 amino acids. The V end lost 5 bases, the J end lost 7 bases, and 12 bases lay between the germline ends. This CDR3 is CASSPERGEQYF. The CDR3, as DNA: TGTGCCAGCAGCCCAGAACGAGGGGAGCAGTACTTC.

The J gene is TRBJ2-5, the V gene TRBV7-9; the match to TRBD1 covers 7 bases. The CDR3 length is 14 residues. The junction had 8 bases not matched to a gene; V was cut back by 5 bases and J by 5 bases. CDR1 SEHNR and CDR2 FQNEAQ come from the germline V gene (reference sequence). CDR3 residues: CASSRQGFGETQYF. The CDR3 nucleotides are TGTGCCAGCAGCCGACAGGGATTTGGTGAGACCCAGTACTTC.

This chain links TRBV2 with TRBJ1-5; D might be TRBD1 (6 bases). Germline CDR1 and CDR2: SNHLY and FYNNEI. The CDR3 has 14 amino acids. The V and J ends lost 6 bases and 4 bases respectively, with 13 bases between them. Here the CDR3 reads CASSGGGGNQPQHF. The CDR3 DNA reads TGTGCCAGCAGCGGGGGGGGCGGTAATCAGCCCCAGCATTTT.

This clone was seen only once. The chain joins TRBV19 to TRBJ2-7, with 12 bases fitting TRBD1. The junction had 12 bases not matched to a gene; V was cut back by 6 bases and J by 6 bases. The length of the CDR3 is 16 residues. In germline, CDR1 is LNHDA, CDR2 SQIVND (reference sequence). The CDR3 here is CASSPIRDRGRGEQYF. CDR3 nucleotide sequence: TGTGCCAGTAGCCCGATCCGGGACAGGGGGCGCGGCGAGCAGTACTTC. Full variable domain (remainder filled in from reference TRBV19 and TRBJ2-7): DGGITQSPKYLFRKEGQNVTLSCEQNLNHDAMYWYRQDPGQGLRLIYYSQIVNDFQKGDIAEGYSVSREKKESFPLTVTSAQKNPTAFYLCASSPIRDRGRGEQYFGPGTRLTVT.

This clone was seen more than once but under ten times. This rearrangement joins TRBV6-4 to TRBJ1-1; 7 nucleotides align to TRBD1. This CDR3 has 14 amino acids. J was trimmed by 4 bases and V by 6 bases; bases with no gene match: 8. Germline CDR1 and CDR2: MRHNA and SNTAGT. The CDR3 bases are TGTGCCAGCAGCCCGACAGGGCTCGGCACTGAAGCTTTCTTT. This codes for CASSPTGLGTEAFF.

The rearrangement links TRBV7-2 to TRBJ2-5; TRBD2 aligns across 9 bases. Germline V lookup: CDR1 SGHTA, CDR2 FQGNSA. The CDR3 runs to 15 residues. Losses at the gene ends were 4 bases for V and 7 bases for J; bases not matched to a gene: 10. CDR3 nucleotides: TGTGCCAGCAGCTGGGCCTCTAGCGGGGCGGGGACCCAGTACTTC. It codes for CASSWASSGAGTQYF.

This chain uses TRBV7-9 with TRBJ1-4; tentatively, D is TRBD1 (6 bases). This CDR3 is 16 amino acids long. V lost 6 bases and J lost 8, with 22 bases in between. The germline V gene has CDR1 SEHNR and CDR2 FQNEAQ (reference sequence). The CDR3 coding sequence is TGTGCCAGCAGTCCGCAGGGGTGGAACAAGGGGGAAAAACTGTTTTTT. It specifies CASSPQGWNKGEKLFF.

The genes are TRBV7-2 and TRBJ2-7; tentatively, D is TRBD2 (6 bases). Germline loops: CDR1 SGHTA, CDR2 FQGNSA. V lost 8 bases to trimming and J lost 3 bases, with 20 bases between them. The CDR3 length is 15 residues. DNA of the CDR3: TGTGCCAGCGCCCCGACGGGGGTGAAGATCTACGAGCAGTACTTC. Encoded protein: CASAPTGVKIYEQYF.

This chain joins TRBV5-4 and TRBJ2-3, with 9 bases fitting TRBD2. This CDR3 spans 15 amino acids. V shed 5 bases and J 4 bases; nucleotides not matched to a gene: 8. The germline gives CDR1 SGHNT, CDR2 YYREEE (reference sequence). The chain's CDR3 is CASSASGTQPDTQYF. The DNA for the CDR3 is TGTGCCAGCAGTGCTAGCGGGACCCAGCCAGATACGCAGTATTTT.

This chain uses TRBV14 with TRBJ1-1; D gene uncertain. Trimming stripped 4 bases from V and 1 base from J, with 7 bases between. This CDR3 has 13 amino acids. The V gene's germline CDR1 is SGHDN and CDR2 FVKESK. The CDR3 sequence is CASSLSGNTEAFF. The CDR3 DNA reads TGTGCCAGCAGCCTTTCAGGGAACACTGAAGCTTTCTTT.

With regard to this clone: Other nucleotide sequences in the sample specify the same CDR3. The V call is TRBV20-1, the J call TRBJ2-1, with a possible D match to TRBD2 (6 bases). The CDR3 has 11 residues. V lost 6 bases to trimming and J lost 7 bases, with 10 bases between them. Germline loops: CDR1 DFQATT, CDR2 SNEGSKA (reference sequence). The CDR3 DNA sequence: TGCAGTGCGTCACGGGAGAATGAGCAGTTCTTC. Translated: CSASRENEQFF.

V usage is TRBV11-2 and J usage is TRBJ2-1; D gene ambiguous. This CDR3 contains 13 residues. The ends were cut back, 4 bases at V and 7 bases at J, with 11 bases in the middle. CDR1 is SGHAT and CDR2 is FQNNGV in the germline V gene. For the CDR3, the DNA is TGTGCCAGCAGCTCCTCCTACTCAAATGAGCAGTTCTTC. This codes for CASSSSYSNEQFF.